This TCR beta chain emerged from a study of quantifying T cell responses using KT2 cells. For the study at large: RNA was reverse transcribed with TCR alpha and beta constant-region primers. Estimated efficiency of the T4 ligation step was above 8.5% under optimum conditions. Whole-study findings and limits: Input KT2 cell number predicted KT2 alpha and beta sequence counts linearly over several orders of magnitude.

The germline V gene has CDR1 LNHDA and CDR2 SQIVND (reference sequence). The germline V and J ends were trimmed by 8 bases and 0 bases, with 12 bases remaining between them. CDR3 length equals 14 residues. Concerning this clonotype itself: Its specificity is unknown.

A single-stranded UMI oligo with SP2 sequence was ligated to cDNA 3' ends. First-round PCR used three to five cycles and beta primers RC1.1 and RC1.2 covering TRBC1 and TRBC2. TCRdb itself ran the UMI-ligation and nested PCR reads through MiXCR, one entry per CDR3 protein. The sample records 40,000 to 50,000 distinct CDR3 sequences, 17% being singletons. The sample is PBMC spiked with counted cells of clone KT2. KT2 cells were mixed with fixed PBMC numbers at varying ratios. The clonotype comes from a human donor. This chain uses TRBV19 with TRBJ2-3; D gene ambiguous. The sequenced sample was PBMCs spiked with cells of the T cell clone KT2. In nucleotides, the CDR3 is TGTGCCAGTCACGGCTTATCTAGCACAGATACGCAGTATTTT. Encoded protein: CASHGLSSTDTQYF.